Below, one T cell receptor beta chain is given with its context. TCRdb's copy holds only in-frame clones and misses some; the assay was immunoSEQ multiplex PCR. The sample contains roughly 3,300 clones, roughly 78% of which appear only once. This specimen comes from a study of preoperative IRX-2 immunotherapy in early breast cancer. Treatment noted: preoperative locoregional IRX-2 cytokine immunotherapy. Preoperative locoregional IRX-2 cytokine immunotherapy was tested in the phase Ib source study. This TCR came from a human donor with breast cancer. Specimen: tumor tissue, collected after IRX-2 immunotherapy.

CDR3 amino acids: CASSRGRGRQETQYF. The CDR3 bases are TGCGCCAGCAGCAGGGGTCGCGGACGCCAAGAGACCCAGTACTTC. This rearrangement joins TRBV10-2 to TRBJ2-5; tentative D call: TRBD1 (6 bases). V lost 6 bases and J 1 base, leaving 15 bases between the germline ends. This CDR3 has 15 amino acids. The V gene's germline CDR1 is WSHSY and CDR2 SAAADI.